Only a few counts were recorded for the clone carrying this T cell receptor (beta chain). What it binds is unknown. Produced via immunoSEQ multiplex PCR; TCRdb's table is partial and in-frame only. The table has approximately 35,000 clones, over 70% seen once. This record belongs to a study of cytotoxic CD8 clonotypes in ibrutinib-treated CLL. About the study: In all, under twelve patients were relapsed/refractory, under 16 were treatment-naive and roughly 18 were IGHV unmutated.

J gave up 5 bases and V 5 bases, and 5 bases lay outside the gene matches. This CDR3 is 15 amino acids long. Germline assignment: CDR1 SGHAT and CDR2 FQNNGV. Genomic DNA in a quantity of about 2 micrograms was derived from cryopreserved PBMCs for TCR beta libraries. General study points: Public clonotypes were rare and shrank or held steady on treatment.

Sample: PBMCs, taken at disease progression, from a patient treated with ibrutinib. The origin of this receptor is a human donor with chronic lymphocytic leukemia. The V and J genes are TRBV11-2 and TRBJ1-6, with 8 bases matching TRBD1. CDR3 bases: TGTGCCAGCAGCCCCCAGACAGGGGATAATTCACCCCTCCACTTT. It yields the protein CASSPQTGDNSPLHF.